The 10 T cell receptor beta chains below all came from one sample that was sequenced in a study of cytomegalovirus exposure and HLA in healthy donors. Only in-frame clones appear in the TCRdb table, and some are missing; sequencing was by immunoSEQ multiplex PCR. The sample shows 200,000 to 250,000 clones, less than 90% of them seen only once. The specimen was PBMCs. These receptors came from a woman under 30 in good health and CMV-seronegative.

Here the CDR3 reads CASSEDRIVFTGELFF. For the CDR3, the DNA is TGTGCCAGCAGTGAAGATAGGATCGTGTTCACCGGGGAGCTGTTTTTT. The chain carries TRBV6-1 and TRBJ2-2; D remains ambiguous. Germline V CDR1 and CDR2: MNHNS, SASEGT. Trimming took 1 base from V and 4 from J, leaving 13 bases between them. The CDR3 covers 16 residues.

This chain's CDR3 is CASSSTGQGFTGANVLTF. The CDR3 bases are TGTGCCAGCAGCTCAACGGGACAGGGATTTACTGGGGCCAACGTCCTGACTTTC. The genes are TRBV11-1 and TRBJ2-6; TRBD1 matches at 9 bases. This CDR3 is 18 amino acids long. J was trimmed by 2 bases and V by 4 bases; bases with no gene match: 9. The germline gives CDR1 SGHAT, CDR2 FQDESV (reference sequence).

CDR3 region: CASSVRDSRTDTQYF. Here the CDR3 DNA reads TGCGCCAGCAGCGTTCGGGACAGTCGCACAGATACGCAGTATTTT. The V and J genes are TRBV5-1 and TRBJ2-3; 7 bases map to TRBD1. V dropped 4 bases and J dropped 1; count of bases not matched to a gene: 6. CDR1 is SGHRS and CDR2 is YFSETQ in the germline V gene. CDR3 length: 15 amino acids.

V is TRBV29-1 and J is TRBJ2-7; either TRBD1 or TRBD2 may fit D (5 bases each). Germline CDR1 and CDR2: SQVTM and ANQGSEA. Trimming removed 4 bases at V and 5 bases at J, with 12 bases between. The CDR3 loop spans 12 amino acids. The CDR3: CSVAGTQNEQYF. DNA of the CDR3: TGCAGCGTTGCGGGGACGCAAAACGAGCAGTACTTC.

This chain uses TRBV29-1 with TRBJ2-7; D gene uncertain. The CDR3 is 12 residues long. Germline loops: CDR1 SQVTM, CDR2 ANQGSEA. The V gene lost 6 bases and the J gene lost 5 bases, with 14 bases spanning the gap. CDR3 nucleotide sequence: TGCAGCGTCCCGGGCCCTACCAACGAGCAGTACTTC. Protein sequence: CSVPGPTNEQYF.

This clone was seen only once. The V call is TRBV29-1, the J call TRBJ2-6, with 7 nucleotides matching TRBD1. J was trimmed by 0 bases and V by 1 base; bases with no gene match: 3. The CDR3 contains 16 residues. The germline V gene has CDR1 SQVTM and CDR2 ANQGSEA. This chain's CDR3 is CSVEGTGGSGANVLTF. The CDR3, as DNA: TGCAGCGTTGAAGGGACAGGAGGCTCTGGGGCCAACGTCCTGACTTTC.

This clone was picked up one time. The chain couples TRBV19 to TRBJ1-3; D not certain. CDR3 length: 15 amino acids. Germline lookup yields CDR1 LNHDA and CDR2 SQIVND (reference sequence). Trimming shortened V by 3 bases and J by 0 bases, and 9 bases separated the two germline ends. The CDR3 spells CASSMERSSGNTIYF. CDR3 DNA sequence: TGTGCCAGTAGTATGGAGAGGAGCTCTGGAAACACCATATATTTT.

The chain is built from TRBV5-1 and TRBJ2-1, with 14 positions matching TRBD2. V dropped 3 bases and J dropped 0; count of bases not matched to a gene: 8. Germline assignment: CDR1 SGHRS and CDR2 YFSETQ. The CDR3 loop spans 19 amino acids. In DNA, the CDR3 is TGCGCCAGCAGCTCCATGACTAGCGGGAGGGCAAACTCCTACAATGAGCAGTTCTTC. Translation gives CASSSMTSGRANSYNEQFF.

The chain links TRBV5-6 to TRBJ2-6, with TRBD2 identical over 7 bases. V shed 3 bases, J shed 4 bases, and the junction held 4 bases outside the gene matches. CDR1 is SGHDT, CDR2 YYEEEE, per germline. The CDR3 is 15 residues long. CDR3 protein: CASSWEGSGANVLTF. The CDR3 DNA reads as TGTGCCAGCAGCTGGGAGGGCTCCGGGGCCAACGTCCTGACTTTC. Full variable domain (rest looked up from reference TRBV5-6 and TRBJ2-6): DAGVTQSPTHLIKTRGQQVTLRCSPKSGHDTVSWYQQALGQGPQFIFQYYEEEERQRGNFPDRFSGHQFPNYSSELNVNALLLGDSALYLCASSWEGSGANVLTFGAGSRLTVL.

This clone has just a few counts. This chain joins TRBV2 and TRBJ1-3; D not certain. V was shortened by 0 bases and J by 2 bases, with 5 bases between the two germline ends. The CDR3 has 14 residues. Germline lookup yields CDR1 SNHLY and CDR2 FYNNEI. The CDR3 loop reads CASSEAVAGNTIYF. As DNA, the CDR3 is TGTGCCAGCAGTGAAGCTGTAGCTGGAAACACCATATATTTT.